The text below deals with one T cell receptor (beta chain). Positively selected for CCR7, the CD45RO-negative cells used as naive CD8 cells excluded terminally differentiated effector memory CD45RA+ cells. This specimen comes from a study of shared clonotypes between healthy human individuals. From germline, CDR1 is SGHDN and CDR2 FVKESK. V lost 3 bases and J 1 base, leaving 15 bases between the germline ends. This CDR3 region has 16 residues. At deep level, the assay was performed. This table comes from immunoSEQ multiplex PCR, and its TCRdb copy is limited to in-frame clones, with some not included. The sample contains roughly 2,000,000 clones, about 95% of which appear only once.

The clonotype was recovered from a man between 18 and 29 years old in good health. Sequenced sample: naive CD8+ T cells sorted from blood. The chain is built from TRBV14 and TRBJ2-5; maybe TRBD1 (5 bases). The CDR3 region is CASSHPFPGPQETQYF. In DNA, the CDR3 is TGTGCCAGCAGCCATCCTTTCCCAGGGCCCCAAGAGACCCAGTACTTC.